This T cell receptor beta chain was sequenced during a study of blood T cell repertoires in COVID-19. Study-level information: The United States, Italy and Spain provided the acute and convalescent COVID-19 samples. T cells, B-cell-depleted T cells, or PBMCs supplied cDNA or gDNA.

Germline lookup yields CDR1 SGHNT and CDR2 YENEEA. V was trimmed by 3 bases and J by 6 bases, leaving 15 bases between them. There are 15 residues in the CDR3. In the source study's methods: How many nucleated cells were present was estimated from reference gene primer amplification. Method: immunoSEQ multiplex PCR; TCRdb's copy keeps in-frame clones and lacks some. V and J calls and clone size are copied from that table; D and trimming were computed from the DNA. The table has about 130,000 clones, approximately 80% seen once. The specimen sequenced was peripheral blood. The receptor was derived from a woman of 80 years or more with acute or convalescent COVID-19. The chain combines TRBV11-3 with TRBJ2-1; the D gene is possibly TRBD2 (6 bases). In nucleotides, the CDR3 is TGTGCCAGCAGCTTTAGCGGTATAAAGGCCAATGAGCAGTTCTTC. Its translation is CASSFSGIKANEQFF.